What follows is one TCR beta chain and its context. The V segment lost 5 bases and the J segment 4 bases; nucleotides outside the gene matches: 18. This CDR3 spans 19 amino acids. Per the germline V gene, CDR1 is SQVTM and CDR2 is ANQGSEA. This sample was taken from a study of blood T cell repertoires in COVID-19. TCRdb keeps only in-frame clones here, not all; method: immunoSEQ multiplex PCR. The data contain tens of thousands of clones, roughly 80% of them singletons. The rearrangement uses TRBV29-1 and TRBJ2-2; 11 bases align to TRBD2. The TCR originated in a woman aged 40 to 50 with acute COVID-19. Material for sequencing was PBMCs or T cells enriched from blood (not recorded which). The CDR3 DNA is TGCAGCGTTTTACAAGGGGGTAGCGGGAGGGCCGTGGTCACCGGGGAGCTGTTTTTT. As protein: CSVLQGGSGRAVVTGELFF.